One and the same sample provided the 18 T cell receptor beta chains below, sequenced in a study of shared clonotypes between healthy human individuals. TCRdb keeps only in-frame clones here, not all; method: immunoSEQ multiplex PCR. The sample yields 470,000 or so clones, 81% seen once. Material for sequencing was PBMCs. These receptors all stem from a woman aged 40-49 years in good health. Some clones in this sample may be carry-over from other donors' samples.

The genes are TRBV5-4 and TRBJ2-1; D may be TRBD1 or TRBD2 (6 bases each). V shed 4 bases and J shed 8 bases, with 13 bases lying between them. The CDR3 extends over 13 amino acids. CDR1 and CDR2 from the germline V gene are SGHNT and YYREEE (reference sequence). CDR3 in amino acids: CASSAGQFYEQFF. CDR3 DNA: TGTGCCAGCAGCGCGGGACAATTTTATGAGCAGTTCTTC.

The chain links TRBV27 to TRBJ2-7; 7 bases match TRBD2. Trimming removed 5 bases from V and 2 bases from J; junction bases left unmatched: 6. The germline gives CDR1 MNHEY, CDR2 SMNVEV (reference sequence). This CDR3 contains 14 residues. The CDR3: CASSRSREAYEQYF. CDR3 DNA sequence: TGTGCCAGCAGTCGGTCCCGGGAGGCCTACGAGCAGTACTTC.

This clone was seen more than once but under ten times. This probably arose from a read error, given a far larger clone one base away. The sample contains more than one DNA sequence encoding this CDR3. V is TRBV10-3 and J is TRBJ2-7; D possibly corresponds to TRBD2 (6 bases). The germline V gene has CDR1 ENHRY and CDR2 SYGVKD. The CDR3 is made up of 12 amino acids. The CDR3: CAISAQGGEQYF. The CDR3 coding sequence is TGTGCCATCAGTGCCCAGGGCGGGGAGCAATACTTC.

This chain uses TRBV2 with TRBJ1-3; D is uncertain. This CDR3 region has 14 residues. V lost 2 bases and J 4 bases, leaving 9 bases between the germline ends. In germline, CDR1 is SNHLY, CDR2 FYNNEI. CDR3 nucleotide sequence: TGTGCCAGCAGTGAATGGTCCGGGGGAAACACCATATATTTT. It is translated as CASSEWSGGNTIYF.

This sequence joins TRBV23-1 and TRBJ2-2; TRBD2 matches 11 bases. TRBV23-1 has ORF status, its function being uncertain. The ends lost 2 bases at V and 2 bases at J; junction bases unmatched: 4. The CDR3 totals 17 residues. This CDR3 reads CASSQRTSGYNTGELFF. The CDR3 DNA is TGCGCCAGCAGTCAAAGGACTAGCGGGTATAACACCGGGGAGCTGTTTTTT.

The V call is TRBV18, the J call TRBJ1-2; D is undetermined. The CDR3 extends over 17 amino acids. CDR1 KGHSH and CDR2 LQKENI come from the germline V gene. V gave up 2 bases and J gave up 0 bases, with 16 bases separating them. Here the CDR3 reads CASSPTTIGQANYGYTF. The CDR3 coding sequence is TGTGCCAGCTCACCAACAACAATCGGGCAGGCTAACTATGGCTACACCTTC.

Worth noting for this clone: Other DNA sequences in this specimen translate into the identical CDR3. CDR3 sequence (DNA): TGCAGTGCTAGAGCCGATACGCAGTATTTT. This sequence encodes CSARADTQYF. The chain employs TRBV20-1 and TRBJ2-3; no reliable D call. The CDR3 is 10 amino acids. The germline gives CDR1 DFQATT, CDR2 SNEGSKA (reference sequence). V dropped 1 base and J dropped 6 bases, with 2 bases sitting between them.

The chain couples TRBV6-1 to TRBJ1-1; D possibly corresponds to TRBD1 (5 bases). This CDR3 contains 13 residues. Germline V gene lookup returns CDR1 MNHNS and CDR2 SASEGT. Trimming left V 4 bases short and J 3 bases short, with 9 bases between. CDR3 sequence: CASSVWGHTEAFF. The CDR3 nucleotides read TGTGCCAGCAGTGTTTGGGGACACACTGAAGCTTTCTTT.

The V gene is TRBV5-1, the J gene TRBJ2-2, with 8 bases fitting TRBD1. Germline CDR1 reads SGHRS; CDR2 reads YFSETQ. Trimming removed 4 bases from V and 4 bases from J; junction bases left unmatched: 3. The CDR3 runs 14 residues. The CDR3 here is CASSTTGGTGELFF. CDR3 nucleotides: TGCGCCAGCAGCACTACAGGGGGCACCGGGGAGCTGTTTTTT.

The chain couples TRBV27 to TRBJ1-5; D is undetermined. CDR1 and CDR2 (germline): MNHEY, SMNVEV (reference sequence). Trimming stripped 6 bases from V and 6 bases from J, with 9 bases between. This CDR3 contains 12 residues. The CDR3 region has the DNA TGTGCCAGCAGCCCGGCGGGTCAGCCCCAGCATTTT. The encoded protein is CASSPAGQPQHF.

This chain joins TRBV30 and TRBJ2-7; D is unresolved. Germline lookup yields CDR1 GTSNPN and CDR2 SVGIG (reference sequence). This CDR3 comprises 12 residues. Trimming stripped 0 bases from V and 2 bases from J, with 5 bases between. The CDR3 sequence is CAWSVRAYEQYF. The DNA for the CDR3 is TGTGCCTGGAGTGTAAGGGCCTACGAGCAGTACTTC.

The V call is TRBV18, the J call TRBJ2-2; D gene uncertain. The germline V gene has CDR1 KGHSH and CDR2 LQKENI. Trimming took 3 bases from V and 4 from J, leaving 6 bases between them. The CDR3 runs to 13 residues. DNA of the CDR3: TGTGCCAGCTCACCCGCGGTCACCGGGGAGCTGTTTTTT. It yields the protein CASSPAVTGELFF.

The chain links TRBV30 to TRBJ2-2, with TRBD2 matching 7 bases. The CDR3 loop spans 14 amino acids. Germline V gene sequence: CDR1 GTSNPN, CDR2 SVGIG (reference sequence). V shed 2 bases, J shed 3 bases, and the junction held 3 bases outside the gene matches. CDR3: CAWSFGRDTGELFF. CDR3 bases: TGTGCCTGGAGTTTTGGGAGGGACACCGGGGAGCTGTTTTTT. The full variable domain, in which reference TRBV30 and TRBJ2-2 provide the parts outside the CDR3, is SQTIHQWPATLVQPVGSPLSLECTVEGTSNPNLYWYRQAAGRGLQLLFYSVGIGQISSEVPQNLSASRPQDRQFILSSKKLLLSDSGFYLCAWSFGRDTGELFFGEGSRLTVL.

This chain connects TRBV29-1 to TRBJ2-7, with TRBD1 as a possible D gene (5 bases). There are 11 residues in the CDR3. CDR1 is SQVTM, CDR2 ANQGSEA, per germline. Trimming shortened V by 6 bases and J by 4 bases, and 10 bases separated the two germline ends. CDR3 region: CSVPTAYEQYF. CDR3 sequence (DNA): TGCAGCGTCCCGACAGCTTACGAGCAGTACTTC.

The chain recombines TRBV4-2 with TRBJ1-2, with TRBD1 matching over 8 bases. Losses at the gene ends were 1 base for V and 4 bases for J; bases not matched to a gene: 11. From germline, CDR1 is LGHNA and CDR2 YNFKEQ. The CDR3 sequence is 17 residues long. CDR3 in DNA: TGTGCCAGCAGCCAAGTCGGCGGCAGGGGGCTTGGCTATGGCTACACCTTC. Translation: CASSQVGGRGLGYGYTF.

The rearrangement links TRBV27 to TRBJ1-1, with D unclear. The V end was cut by 7 bases, the J end by 1 base, with 19 bases between. Germline CDR1 and CDR2: MNHEY and SMNVEV (reference sequence). This CDR3 has 16 residues. CDR3 loop: CASTSFPPPSNTEAFF. CDR3 DNA sequence: TGTGCCAGCACGTCCTTCCCACCTCCGTCGAACACTGAAGCTTTCTTT.

The rearrangement joins TRBV6-6 to TRBJ1-2; 9 bases match TRBD1. CDR3 size: 13 residues. V shed 7 bases, J shed 5 bases, and the junction held 5 bases outside the gene matches. Germline values: CDR1 MNHNY, CDR2 SVGAGI (reference sequence). The CDR3: CASTQDRGYGYTF. As DNA, the CDR3 is TGTGCCAGCACCCAGGACAGGGGATATGGCTACACCTTC.

Worth noting for this clone: A read error is the likely source, as a far larger clone sits one nucleotide away. The identical CDR3 is also encoded by other nucleotide sequences in the sample. This sequence joins TRBV29-1 and TRBJ1-2; D perhaps matches TRBD1 (5 bases). This CDR3 contains 15 residues. Germline assignment: CDR1 SQVTM and CDR2 ANQGSEA. The CDR3, as DNA: TGCAGCGTTGAAGTATTAGGGCAGGGATACTATGGTTACACCTTC. Translated: CSVEVLGQGYYGYTF.